The clone carrying this T cell receptor beta chain has a handful of counts. Antigen: not known. This sample stems from a study of CD8 T cells in ankylosing spondylitis. Findings of the study overall: For ankylosing spondylitis blood, a TCR beta motif of several highly homologous variants appeared characteristic.

The V end was cut by 4 bases, the J end by 8 bases, with 17 bases between. CDR3 length equals 14 residues. MiXCR was run by TCRdb on the 5' RACE reads, yielding one entry per CDR3 protein. The repertoire holds under 450,000 distinct CDR3 sequences, with over 15% as singletons. Source material: blood, either unsorted or a sorted T cell fraction (not recorded which). The TCR comes from a male donor with ankylosing spondylitis. The V call is TRBV12-3 or TRBV12-4, the J call TRBJ1-2; a weak D match, TRBD1 (6 bases). CDR3: CASSSNREHGGYTF. The CDR3 coding sequence is TGTGCCAGCAGTTCAAACAGGGAACACGGGGGCTACACCTTC.